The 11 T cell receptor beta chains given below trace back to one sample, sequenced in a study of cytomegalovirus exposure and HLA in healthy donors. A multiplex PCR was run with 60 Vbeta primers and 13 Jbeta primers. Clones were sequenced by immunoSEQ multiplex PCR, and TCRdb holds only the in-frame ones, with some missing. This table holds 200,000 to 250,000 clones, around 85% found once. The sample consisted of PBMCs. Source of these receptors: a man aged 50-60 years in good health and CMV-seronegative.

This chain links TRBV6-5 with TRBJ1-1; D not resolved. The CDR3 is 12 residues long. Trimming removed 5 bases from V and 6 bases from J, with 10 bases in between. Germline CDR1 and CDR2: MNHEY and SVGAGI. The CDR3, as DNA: TGTGCCAGCAGTAATCCCCGGGCTGAAGCTTTCTTT. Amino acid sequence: CASSNPRAEAFF.

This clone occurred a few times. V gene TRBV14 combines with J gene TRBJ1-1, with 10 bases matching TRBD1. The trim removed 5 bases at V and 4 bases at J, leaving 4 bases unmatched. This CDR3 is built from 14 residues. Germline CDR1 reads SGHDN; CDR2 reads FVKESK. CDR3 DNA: TGTGCCAGCAGCAAGACAGGGGGCTTCACTGAAGCTTTCTTT. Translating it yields CASSKTGGFTEAFF.

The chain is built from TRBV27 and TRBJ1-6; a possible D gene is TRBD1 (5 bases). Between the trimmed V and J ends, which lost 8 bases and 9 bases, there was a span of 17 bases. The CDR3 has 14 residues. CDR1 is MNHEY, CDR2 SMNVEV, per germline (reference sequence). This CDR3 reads CASGDTGGVSPLHF. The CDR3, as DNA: TGTGCCAGCGGGGATACGGGAGGGGTTTCACCCCTCCACTTT.

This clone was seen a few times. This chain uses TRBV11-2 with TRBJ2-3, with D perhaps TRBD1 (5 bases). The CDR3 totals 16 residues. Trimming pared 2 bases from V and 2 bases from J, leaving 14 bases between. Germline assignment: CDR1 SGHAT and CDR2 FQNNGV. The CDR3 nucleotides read TGTGCCAGCAGCTTAAAAGGGGTCGGCCCCACAGATACGCAGTATTTT. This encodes CASSLKGVGPTDTQYF.

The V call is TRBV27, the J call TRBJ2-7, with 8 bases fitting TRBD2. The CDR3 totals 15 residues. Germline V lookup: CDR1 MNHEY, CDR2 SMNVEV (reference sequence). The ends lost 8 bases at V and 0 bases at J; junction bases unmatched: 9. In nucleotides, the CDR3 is TGTGCCAGCCGACTGCAGCGGGAGAGCTCCTACGAGCAGTACTTC. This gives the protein CASRLQRESSYEQYF.

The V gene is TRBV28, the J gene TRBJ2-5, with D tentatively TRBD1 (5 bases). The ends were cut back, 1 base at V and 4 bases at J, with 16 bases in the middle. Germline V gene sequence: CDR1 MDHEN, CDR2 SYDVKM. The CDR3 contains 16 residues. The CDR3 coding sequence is TGTGCCAGCAGTTTATTTAGGCAGGGTGAACGAGAGACCCAGTACTTC. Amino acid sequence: CASSLFRQGERETQYF.

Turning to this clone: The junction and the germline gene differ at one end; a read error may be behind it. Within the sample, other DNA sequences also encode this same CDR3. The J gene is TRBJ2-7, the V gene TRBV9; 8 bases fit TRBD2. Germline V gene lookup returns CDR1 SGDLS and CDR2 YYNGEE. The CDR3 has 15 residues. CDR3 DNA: TGCGCCAGCAGCGTTTTTGCGGGGGGAGGCTACGAGCAGTACTTC. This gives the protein CASSVFAGGGYEQYF.

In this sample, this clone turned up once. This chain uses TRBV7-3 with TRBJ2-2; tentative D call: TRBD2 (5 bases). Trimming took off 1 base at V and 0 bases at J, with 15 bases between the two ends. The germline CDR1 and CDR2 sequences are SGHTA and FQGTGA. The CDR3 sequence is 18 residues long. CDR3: CASSLSSSRVANTGELFF. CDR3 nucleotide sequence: TGTGCCAGCAGCTTAAGCTCTTCGCGGGTAGCGAACACCGGGGAGCTGTTTTTT. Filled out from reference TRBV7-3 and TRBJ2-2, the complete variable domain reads GAGVSQTPSNKVTEKGKYVELRCDPISGHTALYWYRQSLGQGPEFLIYFQGTGAADDSGLPNDRFFAVRPEGSVSTLKIQRTERGDSAVYLCASSLSSSRVANTGELFFGEGSRLTVL.

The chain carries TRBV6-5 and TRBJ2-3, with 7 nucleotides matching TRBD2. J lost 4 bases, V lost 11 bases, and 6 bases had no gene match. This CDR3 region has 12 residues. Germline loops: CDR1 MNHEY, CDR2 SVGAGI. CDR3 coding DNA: TGTGCCTGCGGGGGTTCTCCAGATACGCAGTATTTT. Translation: CACGGSPDTQYF.

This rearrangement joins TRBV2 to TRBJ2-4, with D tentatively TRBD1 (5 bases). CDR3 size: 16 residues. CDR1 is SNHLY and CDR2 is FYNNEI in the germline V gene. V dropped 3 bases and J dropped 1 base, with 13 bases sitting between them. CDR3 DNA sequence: TGTGCCAGCAGTGACCCCAGGGAATGGGCCAAAAACATTCAGTACTTC. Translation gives CASSDPREWAKNIQYF.

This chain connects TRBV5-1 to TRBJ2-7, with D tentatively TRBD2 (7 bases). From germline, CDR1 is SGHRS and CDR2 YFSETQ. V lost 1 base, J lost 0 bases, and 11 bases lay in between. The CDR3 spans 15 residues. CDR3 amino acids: CASSLRGGTSYEQYF. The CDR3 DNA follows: TGCGCCAGCAGCTTGAGGGGGGGCACCTCCTACGAGCAGTACTTC.